This T cell receptor (beta chain) was captured by sequencing in a study of CD8 T cells in Susac syndrome. Random-hexamer reverse transcription was applied to roughly 0.5 to 1 ug RNA. Via MiXCR, TCRdb re-called the immunoSEQ multiplex PCR reads, giving one row per CDR3 protein. The sample holds around 170,000 distinct CDR3 sequences, 94% seen once. The sequenced sample was CD4+ T cells from PBMCs. This clonotype was sampled from a human donor with Susac syndrome.

The CDR3 loop is CASSSPGLNTDTQYF. The CDR3 bases are TGTGCCAGCAGCTCTCCGGGACTAAACACAGATACGCAGTATTTT. The chain couples TRBV5-6 to TRBJ2-3; TRBD2 agrees at 7 bases. CDR3 length: 15 amino acids. From germline, CDR1 is SGHDT and CDR2 YYEEEE. The V and J ends lost 3 bases and 2 bases, in that order; junction bases with no gene match: 6.